The clone carrying this TCR beta chain was observed at least ten times. The data were obtained in a study of T-cell reconstitution after alpha-beta-depleted transplantation in children. Germline lookup yields CDR1 SGHTA and CDR2 FQGNSA. V was clipped by 1 base and J by 7 bases, with 9 bases between them. The CDR3 length is 13 residues. Unique molecular identifiers were incorporated during preparation of the TCRbeta library. Via MiXCR, TCRdb re-called the PCR reads, giving one row per CDR3 protein. The sample has 500,000 to 750,000 distinct CDR3 sequences; approximately 12% are singletons. Material: PBMCs, mostly from graft donor cells, obtained 360 days after TCRalphabeta/CD19-depleted stem cell transplant. The rearrangement joins TRBV7-2 to TRBJ2-3; tentative D call: TRBD2 (5 bases). The sequence was obtained from a male patient between 10 and 17 years old who had a stem cell transplant for acute myeloid leukemia, so the T cells may come from the graft donor. The DNA of the CDR3 is TGTGCCAGCAGCTTAGGTGGAGGAAATACGCAGTATTTT. It encodes CASSLGGGNTQYF. Full variable domain (missing parts from reference TRBV7-2 and TRBJ2-3): GAGVSQSPSNKVTEKGKDVELRCDPISGHTALYWYRQSLGQGLEFLIYFQGNSAPDKSGLPSDRFSAERTGGSVSTLTIQRTQQEDSAVYLCASSLGGGNTQYFGPGTRLTVL.